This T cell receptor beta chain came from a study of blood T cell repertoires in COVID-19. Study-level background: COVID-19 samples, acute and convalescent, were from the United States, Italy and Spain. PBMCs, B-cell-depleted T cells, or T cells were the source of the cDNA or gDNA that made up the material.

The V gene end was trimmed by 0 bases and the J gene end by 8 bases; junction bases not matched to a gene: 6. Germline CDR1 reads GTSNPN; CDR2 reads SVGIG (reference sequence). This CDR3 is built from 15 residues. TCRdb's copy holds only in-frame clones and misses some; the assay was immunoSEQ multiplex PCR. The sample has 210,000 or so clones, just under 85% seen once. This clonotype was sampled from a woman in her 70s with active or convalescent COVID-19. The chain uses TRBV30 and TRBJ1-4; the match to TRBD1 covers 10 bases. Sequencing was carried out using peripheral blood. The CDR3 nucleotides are TGTGCCTGGAGTGTTACCGGGACAGGGGAGGAAAAACTGTTTTTT. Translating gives CAWSVTGTGEEKLFF.